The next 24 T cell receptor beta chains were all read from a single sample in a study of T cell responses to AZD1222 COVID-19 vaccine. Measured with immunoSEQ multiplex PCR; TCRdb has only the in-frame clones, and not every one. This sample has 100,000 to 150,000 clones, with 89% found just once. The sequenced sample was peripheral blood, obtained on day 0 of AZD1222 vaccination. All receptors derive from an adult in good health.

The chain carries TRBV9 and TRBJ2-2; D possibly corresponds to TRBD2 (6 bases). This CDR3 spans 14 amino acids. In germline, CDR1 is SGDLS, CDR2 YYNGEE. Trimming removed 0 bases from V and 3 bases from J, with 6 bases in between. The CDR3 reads CASSVGGDTGELFF. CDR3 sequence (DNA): TGTGCCAGCAGCGTAGGGGGGGACACCGGGGAGCTGTTTTTT.

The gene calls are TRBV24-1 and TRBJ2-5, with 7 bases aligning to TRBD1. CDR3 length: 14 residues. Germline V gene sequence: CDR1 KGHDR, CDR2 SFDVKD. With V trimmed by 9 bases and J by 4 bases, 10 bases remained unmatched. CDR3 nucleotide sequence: TGTGCCACCGCTTCGGTAGGGGGCGCAGAGACCCAGTACTTC. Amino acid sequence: CATASVGGAETQYF.

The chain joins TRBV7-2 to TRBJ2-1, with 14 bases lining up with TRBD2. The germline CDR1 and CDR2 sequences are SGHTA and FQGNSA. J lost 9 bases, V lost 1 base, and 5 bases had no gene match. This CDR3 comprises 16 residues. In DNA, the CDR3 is TGTGCCAGCAGCTTAGTGGGGACTAGCGGGAGTGGTGAGCAGTTCTTC. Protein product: CASSLVGTSGSGEQFF.

CDR3 amino acids: CASSLEGFPYEQYF. In nucleotides, the CDR3 is TGTGCCAGCAGCTTAGAAGGGTTCCCCTACGAGCAGTACTTC. The J gene is TRBJ2-7, the V gene TRBV11-2; D is uncertain. V was clipped by 0 bases and J by 2 bases, with 8 bases between them. This CDR3 region has 14 residues. Germline CDR1 reads SGHAT; CDR2 reads FQNNGV.

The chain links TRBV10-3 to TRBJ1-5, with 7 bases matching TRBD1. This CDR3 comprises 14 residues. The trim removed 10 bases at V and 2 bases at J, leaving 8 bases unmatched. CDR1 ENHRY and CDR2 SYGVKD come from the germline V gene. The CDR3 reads CATRDRSGNQPQHF. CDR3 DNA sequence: TGTGCCACCCGGGACAGATCGGGCAATCAGCCCCAGCATTTT.

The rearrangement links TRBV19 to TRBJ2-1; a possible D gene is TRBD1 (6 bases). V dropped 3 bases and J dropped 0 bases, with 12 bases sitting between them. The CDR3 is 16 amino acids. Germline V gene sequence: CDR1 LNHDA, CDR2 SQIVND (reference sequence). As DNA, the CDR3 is TGTGCCAGTAGTATGGGGGCAGCGAGCTCCTACAATGAGCAGTTCTTC. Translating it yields CASSMGAASSYNEQFF. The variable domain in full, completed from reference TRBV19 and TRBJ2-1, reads DGGITQSPKYLFRKEGQNVTLSCEQNLNHDAMYWYRQDPGQGLRLIYYSQIVNDFQKGDIAEGYSVSREKKESFPLTVTSAQKNPTAFYLCASSMGAASSYNEQFFGPGTRLTVL.

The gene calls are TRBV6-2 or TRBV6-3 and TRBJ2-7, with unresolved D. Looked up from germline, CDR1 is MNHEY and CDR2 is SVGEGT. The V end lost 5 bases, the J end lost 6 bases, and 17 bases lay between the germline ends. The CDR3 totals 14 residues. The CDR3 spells CASSDPGPRFEQYF. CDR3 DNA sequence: TGTGCCAGCAGTGACCCGGGTCCGCGGTTCGAGCAGTACTTC.

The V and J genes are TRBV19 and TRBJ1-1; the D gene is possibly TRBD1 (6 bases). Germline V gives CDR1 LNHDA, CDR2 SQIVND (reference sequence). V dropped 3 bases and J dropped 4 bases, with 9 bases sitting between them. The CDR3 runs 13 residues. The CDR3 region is CASSIQGLTEAFF. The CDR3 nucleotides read TGTGCCAGTAGTATTCAGGGGCTCACTGAAGCTTTCTTT. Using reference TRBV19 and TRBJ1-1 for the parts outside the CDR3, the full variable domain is DGGITQSPKYLFRKEGQNVTLSCEQNLNHDAMYWYRQDPGQGLRLIYYSQIVNDFQKGDIAEGYSVSREKKESFPLTVTSAQKNPTAFYLCASSIQGLTEAFFGQGTRLTVV.

CDR3 residues: CARSWETGQPSSGNTIYF. The CDR3 DNA sequence: TGTGCCAGAAGCTGGGAGACGGGACAGCCGAGCTCTGGAAACACCATATATTTT. The chain carries TRBV5-3 and TRBJ1-3; 7 nucleotides align to TRBD1. TRBV5-3 is an open reading frame whose function is uncertain. The CDR3 is made up of 18 amino acids. J gave up 0 bases and V 3 bases, and 12 bases lay outside the gene matches.

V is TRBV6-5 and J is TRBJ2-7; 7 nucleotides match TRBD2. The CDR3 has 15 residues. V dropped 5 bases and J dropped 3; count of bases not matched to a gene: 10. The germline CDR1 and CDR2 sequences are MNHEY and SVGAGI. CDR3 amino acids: CASSPSGGRYYEQYF. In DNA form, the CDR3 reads TGTGCCAGCAGTCCCTCGGGAGGAAGATACTACGAGCAGTACTTC.

The CDR3 nucleotides read TGTGCCAGCAGCTTAGCGCCGGGACAGGGTAACGAAAAACTGTTTTTT. It is translated as CASSLAPGQGNEKLFF. This sequence joins TRBV7-8 and TRBJ1-4, with 9 bases aligning to TRBD1. Germline CDR1 SGHVS, CDR2 FQNEAQ. The CDR3 runs 16 residues. After removal of 0 bases from V and 8 bases from J, the junction contained 7 bases not matched to a gene.

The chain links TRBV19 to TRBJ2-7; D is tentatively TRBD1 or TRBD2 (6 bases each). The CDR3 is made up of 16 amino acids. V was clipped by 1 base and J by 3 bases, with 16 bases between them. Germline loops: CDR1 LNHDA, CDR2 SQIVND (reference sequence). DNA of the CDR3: TGTGCCAGTAGTATAGTCGGGGGCCCCCTTATCTACGAGCAGTACTTC. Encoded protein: CASSIVGGPLIYEQYF.

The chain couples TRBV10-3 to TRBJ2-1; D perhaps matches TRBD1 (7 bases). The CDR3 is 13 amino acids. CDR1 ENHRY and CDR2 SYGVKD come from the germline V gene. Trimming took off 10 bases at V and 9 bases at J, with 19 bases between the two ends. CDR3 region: CATIGGTALEQFF. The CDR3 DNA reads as TGTGCCACTATCGGAGGGACAGCCCTTGAGCAGTTCTTC.

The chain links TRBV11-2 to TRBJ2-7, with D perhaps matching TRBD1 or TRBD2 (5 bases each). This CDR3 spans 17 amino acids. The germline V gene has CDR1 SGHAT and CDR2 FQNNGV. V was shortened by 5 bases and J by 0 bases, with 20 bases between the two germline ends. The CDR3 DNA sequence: TGTGCCAGCAGCCGGGGCTATAGGAGCGCGAGCTCCTACGAGCAGTACTTC. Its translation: CASSRGYRSASSYEQYF. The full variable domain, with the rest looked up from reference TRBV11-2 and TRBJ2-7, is EAGVAQSPRYKIIEKRQSVAFWCNPISGHATLYWYQQILGQGPKLLIQFQNNGVVDDSQLPKDRFSAERLKGVDSTLKIQPAKLEDSAVYLCASSRGYRSASSYEQYFGPGTRLTVT.

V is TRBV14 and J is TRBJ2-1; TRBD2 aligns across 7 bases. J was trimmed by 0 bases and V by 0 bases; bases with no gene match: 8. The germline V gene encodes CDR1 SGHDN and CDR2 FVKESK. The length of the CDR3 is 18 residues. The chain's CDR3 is CASSQELAPWGSYNEQFF. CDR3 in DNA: TGTGCCAGCAGCCAAGAACTAGCGCCGTGGGGCTCCTACAATGAGCAGTTCTTC.

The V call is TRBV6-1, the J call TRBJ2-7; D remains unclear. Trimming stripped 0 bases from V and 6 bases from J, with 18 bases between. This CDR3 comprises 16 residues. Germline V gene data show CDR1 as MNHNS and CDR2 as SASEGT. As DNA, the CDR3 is TGTGCCAGCAGTGAAGCCGGGTCGAGAGCCTTTGGCGAGCAGTACTTC. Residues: CASSEAGSRAFGEQYF.

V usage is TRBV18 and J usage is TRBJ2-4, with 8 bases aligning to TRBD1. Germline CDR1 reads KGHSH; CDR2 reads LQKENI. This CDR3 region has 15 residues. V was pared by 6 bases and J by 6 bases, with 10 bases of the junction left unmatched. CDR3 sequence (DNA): TGTGCCAGCTCTGCCGGGACAGGTTCCTTAAACATTCAGTACTTC. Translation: CASSAGTGSLNIQYF.

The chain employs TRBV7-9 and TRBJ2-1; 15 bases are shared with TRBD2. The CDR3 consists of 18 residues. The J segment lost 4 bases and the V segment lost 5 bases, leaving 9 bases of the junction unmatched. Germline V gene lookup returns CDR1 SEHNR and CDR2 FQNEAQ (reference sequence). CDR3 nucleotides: TGTGCCAGCAGCCCCTGGGGACTAGCGGGAGGTTATTACAATGAGCAGTTCTTC. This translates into CASSPWGLAGGYYNEQFF.

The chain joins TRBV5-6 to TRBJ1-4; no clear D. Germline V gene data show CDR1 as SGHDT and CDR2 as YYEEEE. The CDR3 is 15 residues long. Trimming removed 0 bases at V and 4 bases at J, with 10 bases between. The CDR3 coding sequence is TGTGCCAGCAGCTTGGCGGCAGGAGATAATGAAAAACTGTTTTTT. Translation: CASSLAAGDNEKLFF.

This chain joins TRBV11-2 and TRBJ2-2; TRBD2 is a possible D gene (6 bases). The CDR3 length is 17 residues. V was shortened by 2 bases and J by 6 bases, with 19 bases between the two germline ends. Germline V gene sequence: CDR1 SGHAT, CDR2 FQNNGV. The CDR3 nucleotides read TGTGCCAGCAGCTTATCTCTCCCAGCGGGTAATCCCGGGGAGCTGTTTTTT. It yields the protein CASSLSLPAGNPGELFF.

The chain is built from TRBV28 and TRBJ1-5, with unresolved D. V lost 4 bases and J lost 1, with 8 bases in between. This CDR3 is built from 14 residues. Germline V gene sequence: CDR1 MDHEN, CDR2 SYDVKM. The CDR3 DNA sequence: TGTGCCAGCAGTTCCGGAGGGAGCAATCAGCCCCAGCATTTT. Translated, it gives CASSSGGSNQPQHF.

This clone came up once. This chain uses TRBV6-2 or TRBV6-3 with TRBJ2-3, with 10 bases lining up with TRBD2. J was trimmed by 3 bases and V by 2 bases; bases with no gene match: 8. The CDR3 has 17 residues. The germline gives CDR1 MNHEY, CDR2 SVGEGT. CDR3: CASSYTGASGSTDTQYF. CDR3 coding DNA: TGTGCCAGCAGTTACACCGGGGCTAGCGGGAGTACAGATACGCAGTATTTT.

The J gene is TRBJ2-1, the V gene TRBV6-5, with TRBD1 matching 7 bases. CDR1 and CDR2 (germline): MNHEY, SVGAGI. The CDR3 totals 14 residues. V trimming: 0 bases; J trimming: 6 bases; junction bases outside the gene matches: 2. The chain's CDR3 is CASSYSTGFNEQFF. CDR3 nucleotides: TGTGCCAGCAGTTACTCGACAGGGTTCAATGAGCAGTTCTTC.

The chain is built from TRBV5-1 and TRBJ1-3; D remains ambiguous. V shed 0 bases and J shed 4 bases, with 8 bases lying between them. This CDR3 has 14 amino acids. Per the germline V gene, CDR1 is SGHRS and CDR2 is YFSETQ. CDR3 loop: CASSLAGYGNTIYF. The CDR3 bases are TGCGCCAGCAGCTTGGCAGGCTACGGAAACACCATATATTTT.